The 30 T cell receptor beta chains below were found in one sample sequenced in a study of blood T cell repertoires in COVID-19 (dated by TCRdb to the early 2020s). Receptor libraries were prepared by the immunoSEQ multiplex PCR assay. Here the immuneACCESS table is served through TCRdb, limited to in-frame sequences with V and J called. Missing clones are a known gap in these copies; in checked studies unresolved V genes cover under half, and the rest lacks a known reason. This sample has roughly 180,000 clones in its table, and about 85% of those were observed once. The ten most abundant clones make up under 3% of the sample. The sample comprised peripheral blood. All receptors derive from a young woman with active or convalescent COVID-19.

The gene calls are TRBV5-1 and TRBJ2-2; D possibly corresponds to TRBD1 (5 bases). Germline CDR1 reads SGHRS; CDR2 reads YFSETQ. V lost 4 bases and J lost 4, with 14 bases in between. This CDR3 is built from 15 residues. CDR3 bases: TGCGCCAGCAGCGGAGCCGGACAAATCACCGGGGAGCTGTTTTTT. Translated, it gives CASSGAGQITGELFF.

This clone came up a few times. In the same sample, other DNA sequences code for this CDR3. This chain links TRBV7-2 with TRBJ1-1; weak D call: TRBD1 (5 bases). CDR1 SGHTA and CDR2 FQGNSA come from the germline V gene. This CDR3 is 13 amino acids long. Trimming removed 4 bases from V and 6 bases from J, with 12 bases in between. The CDR3 spells CASSWAGGAEAFF. The DNA of the CDR3 is TGTGCCAGCAGCTGGGCGGGGGGGGCTGAAGCTTTCTTT. Supplemented by reference TRBV7-2 and TRBJ1-1, the full variable domain reads GAGVSQSPSNKVTEKGKDVELRCDPISGHTALYWYRQSLGQGLEFLIYFQGNSAPDKSGLPSDRFSAERTGGSVSTLTIQRTQQEDSAVYLCASSWAGGAEAFFGQGTRLTVV.

This sequence joins TRBV3-1 (or the pseudogene TRBV3-2) and TRBJ1-4; 9 bases are a match to TRBD1. V shed 2 bases, J shed 8 bases, and the junction held 6 bases outside the gene matches. The CDR3 loop spans 15 amino acids. Germline-derived CDR1 and CDR2 are LGHDT and YNNKEL (reference sequence). CDR3 bases: TGTGCCAGCAGCCAAATACAGGGGGCGTTCGAAAAACTGTTTTTT. Amino acid sequence: CASSQIQGAFEKLFF.

The rearrangement uses TRBV11-2 and TRBJ1-1; no reliable D call. V lost 4 bases to trimming and J lost 0 bases, with 21 bases between them. Germline CDR1 and CDR2: SGHAT and FQNNGV. The CDR3 is made up of 18 amino acids. CDR3 sequence reads: CASSSRALGRSMNTEAFF. In nucleotides, the CDR3 is TGTGCCAGCAGCTCACGGGCCTTAGGGAGGAGTATGAACACTGAAGCTTTCTTT.

As concerns this clone: This specimen includes other DNA sequences encoding the same CDR3. The chain uses TRBV7-6 and TRBJ1-1; no definite D call. The germline V gene encodes CDR1 SGHVS and CDR2 FNYEAQ. The CDR3 consists of 13 residues. V gave up 2 bases and J gave up 0 bases, with 4 bases separating them. CDR3 loop: CASSLTVNTEAFF. In nucleotides, the CDR3 is TGTGCCAGCAGCTTAACGGTGAACACTGAAGCTTTCTTT.

A single count supports this clone. This chain joins TRBV18 and TRBJ1-1, with D possibly matching TRBD1 (5 bases). CDR3 size: 14 residues. Trimming pared 2 bases from V and 3 bases from J, leaving 10 bases between. Germline CDR1 reads KGHSH; CDR2 reads LQKENI. DNA for the CDR3: TGTGCCAGCTCACCAGTGGGGGGAGACACTGAAGCTTTCTTT. It is translated as CASSPVGGDTEAFF.

The chain combines TRBV10-1 with TRBJ1-4; D is ambiguous. Trimming took 6 bases from V and 0 from J, leaving 8 bases between them. The CDR3 extends over 14 amino acids. Germline loops: CDR1 WNHNN, CDR2 SYGVQD (reference sequence). Here the CDR3 reads CASSSGSTNEKLFF. In nucleotides, the CDR3 is TGCGCCAGCAGCTCAGGTTCAACTAATGAAAAACTGTTTTTT.

The chain carries TRBV2 and TRBJ2-1; 10 bases fit TRBD2. The germline gives CDR1 SNHLY, CDR2 FYNNEI. The V segment lost 6 bases and the J segment 8 bases; nucleotides outside the gene matches: 7. The CDR3 covers 14 residues. CDR3 amino acids: CASSPGLAIYEQFF. The CDR3 DNA is TGTGCCAGCAGCCCGGGACTAGCGATCTATGAGCAGTTCTTC.

The J gene is TRBJ2-7, the V gene TRBV27, with D possibly being TRBD1 (5 bases). The CDR3 totals 14 residues. Per germline, CDR1 MNHEY and CDR2 SMNVEV (reference sequence). V was pared by 5 bases and J by 5 bases, with 16 bases between. In nucleotides, the CDR3 is TGTGCCAGCAGTCCACTCGACAGCCGGGACGAGCAGTACTTC. The encoded protein is CASSPLDSRDEQYF.

The chain has TRBV7-2 and TRBJ2-1, with unresolved D. The germline V gene encodes CDR1 SGHTA and CDR2 FQGNSA. The V and J ends lost 5 bases and 8 bases respectively, with 10 bases between them. The CDR3 spans 12 residues. The CDR3 region is CASSPLADEQFF. The CDR3 nucleotides read TGTGCCAGCAGCCCCCTGGCGGATGAGCAGTTCTTC. The variable domain in full, with the rest retrieved from reference TRBV7-2 and TRBJ2-1, is GAGVSQSPSNKVTEKGKDVELRCDPISGHTALYWYRQSLGQGLEFLIYFQGNSAPDKSGLPSDRFSAERTGGSVSTLTIQRTQQEDSAVYLCASSPLADEQFFGPGTRLTVL.

V gene TRBV6-5 combines with J gene TRBJ2-7, with a weak D call TRBD1 (5 bases). V was shortened by 6 bases and J by 3 bases, with 12 bases between the two germline ends. The CDR3 is made up of 13 amino acids. Germline V gene data show CDR1 as MNHEY and CDR2 as SVGAGI. DNA of the CDR3: TGTGCCAGCAGAACCGTCGACAGCTACGAGCAGTACTTC. It codes for CASRTVDSYEQYF.

The chain recombines TRBV6-1 with TRBJ1-1; no clear D gene. The CDR3 is 14 residues long. With 4 bases removed from V and 8 bases from J, the gap between germline ends came to 17 bases. Germline V lookup: CDR1 MNHNS, CDR2 SASEGT. The CDR3 region has the DNA TGTGCCAGCAGTGTAGCCCCCACCCGCGCCGAAGCTTTCTTT. This sequence encodes CASSVAPTRAEAFF.

CDR3 bases: TGTGCCAGCAGCTTAAGATGGCAGAACTATGGCTACACCTTC. Translating gives CASSLRWQNYGYTF. This chain uses TRBV11-2 with TRBJ1-2; D ambiguous. V dropped 2 bases and J dropped 2 bases, with 9 bases sitting between them. The germline gives CDR1 SGHAT, CDR2 FQNNGV. CDR3 size: 14 residues.

The V call is TRBV7-2, the J call TRBJ2-1; TRBD2 aligns across 13 bases. CDR3 length equals 17 residues. Germline V gene data show CDR1 as SGHTA and CDR2 as FQGNSA. V lost 3 bases, J lost 8 bases, and 10 bases stayed unmatched. CDR3 bases: TGTGCCAGCAGCTTTAGCCAACTAGCGGGGGGGCCTTATGAGCAGTTCTTC. It specifies CASSFSQLAGGPYEQFF.

The table lists this clone with a few counts. The V gene is TRBV5-6, the J gene TRBJ1-3; D is perhaps TRBD1 (6 bases). CDR3 size: 17 residues. With 0 bases removed from V and 1 base from J, the gap between germline ends came to 14 bases. From germline, CDR1 is SGHDT and CDR2 YYEEEE. The CDR3 bases are TGTGCCAGCAGCTTGGTGGGCGGGGGCGAGTCTGGAAACACCATATATTTT. Translated: CASSLVGGGESGNTIYF.

This clone was observed a handful of times. The chain recombines TRBV2 with TRBJ2-2; no clear D gene. CDR3 length: 14 residues. V lost 1 base to trimming and J lost 4 bases, with 7 bases between them. CDR1 and CDR2 (germline): SNHLY, FYNNEI. This CDR3 reads CASSEVGPTGELFF. The CDR3 DNA reads as TGTGCCAGCAGTGAAGTTGGCCCCACCGGGGAGCTGTTTTTT.

The chain has TRBV27 and TRBJ2-1; a possible D gene is TRBD2 (6 bases). This CDR3 comprises 13 residues. CDR1 and CDR2 from the germline V gene are MNHEY and SMNVEV (reference sequence). V lost 5 bases to trimming and J lost 10 bases, with 15 bases between them. Here the CDR3 reads CASSLGTPREQFF. In DNA, the CDR3 is TGTGCCAGCAGTCTCGGGACTCCCCGGGAGCAGTTCTTC.

This clone was detected only a few times. The rearrangement joins TRBV18 to TRBJ2-1; 9 bases map to TRBD1. The CDR3 length is 16 residues. Germline assignment: CDR1 KGHSH and CDR2 LQKENI. Trimming cost V 2 bases and J 4 bases; bases outside gene matches: 6. CDR3 in amino acids: CASSPSLGTGYNEQFF. DNA for the CDR3: TGTGCCAGCTCACCATCGCTCGGGACAGGGTACAATGAGCAGTTCTTC.

The chain couples TRBV28 to TRBJ2-2; 9 bases are a match to TRBD1. In germline, CDR1 is MDHEN, CDR2 SYDVKM. J gave up 6 bases and V 5 bases, and 4 bases lay outside the gene matches. The CDR3 consists of 14 residues. CDR3 nucleotide sequence: TGTGCCAGCAGTCCATGGACAGGGGCCGGGGAGCTGTTTTTT. Translating it yields CASSPWTGAGELFF.

This clone is a singleton in its sample. The chain carries TRBV6-4 and TRBJ2-2; possible D gene TRBD2, 6 bases. The CDR3 length is 18 residues. The V end was cut by 6 bases, the J end by 0 bases, with 20 bases between. The germline gives CDR1 MRHNA, CDR2 SNTAGT. CDR3 in amino acids: CASRRHGSGEANTGELFF. In nucleotides, the CDR3 is TGTGCCAGCAGACGGCATGGGTCGGGGGAGGCGAACACCGGGGAGCTGTTTTTT.

CDR3: CASSLALDGVQPQHF. The CDR3, as DNA: TGTGCCAGCAGCTTGGCATTAGACGGGGTCCAGCCCCAGCATTTT. The rearrangement links TRBV5-5 to TRBJ1-5; D ambiguous. Trimming shortened V by 0 bases and J by 7 bases, and 14 bases separated the two germline ends. The V gene's germline CDR1 is SGHKS and CDR2 YYEKEE (reference sequence). The CDR3 has 15 residues.

A few counts support this clone. The V call is TRBV27, the J call TRBJ2-7; TRBD2 aligns across 7 bases. V shed 0 bases, J shed 2 bases, and the junction held 7 bases outside the gene matches. CDR3 length equals 16 residues. The V gene's germline CDR1 is MNHEY and CDR2 SMNVEV (reference sequence). The CDR3 loop reads CASSLSRGLPPYEQYF. The CDR3 nucleotides read TGTGCCAGCAGTTTATCCCGGGGACTACCTCCCTACGAGCAGTACTTC.

The rearrangement uses TRBV7-9 and TRBJ1-3, with unresolved D. There are 14 residues in the CDR3. Per germline, CDR1 SEHNR and CDR2 FQNEAQ (reference sequence). Trimming pared 5 bases from V and 1 base from J, leaving 9 bases between. The CDR3 is CASSPGFSGNTIYF. DNA of the CDR3: TGTGCCAGCAGCCCGGGTTTTTCTGGAAACACCATATATTTT.

The chain employs TRBV6-5 and TRBJ1-6, with TRBD1 matching 8 bases. Losses at the gene ends were 4 bases for V and 10 bases for J; bases not matched to a gene: 12. Germline-derived CDR1 and CDR2 are MNHEY and SVGAGI. This CDR3 spans 16 amino acids. CDR3 loop: CASSLFRDRSNSPLHF. The CDR3, as DNA: TGTGCCAGCAGTTTATTCCGGGACAGGTCTAACTCACCCCTCCACTTT.

The table lists this clone with a count of one. This sequence joins TRBV19 and TRBJ1-2; 8 bases agree with TRBD1. This CDR3 spans 14 amino acids. V lost 6 bases and J lost 4; bases outside the gene matches: 7. Germline CDR1 LNHDA, CDR2 SQIVND (reference sequence). As DNA, the CDR3 is TGTGCCAGTAGCCTATCCGGGACAGGCTATGGCTACACCTTC. It is translated as CASSLSGTGYGYTF.

This chain links TRBV7-2 with TRBJ2-4; D gene uncertain. This CDR3 is 13 amino acids long. Germline values: CDR1 SGHTA, CDR2 FQGNSA. With 2 bases removed from V and 0 bases from J, the gap between germline ends came to 2 bases. This CDR3 is CASSLLAKNIQYF. In nucleotides, the CDR3 is TGTGCCAGCAGCTTACTAGCCAAAAACATTCAGTACTTC.

The chain uses TRBV4-1 and TRBJ2-5, with D perhaps TRBD2 (5 bases). CDR3 length equals 17 residues. Per germline, CDR1 MGHRA and CDR2 YSYEKL. Trimming took 4 bases from V and 4 from J, leaving 22 bases between them. CDR3 region: CASSLSPGLSPRETQYF. The CDR3 nucleotides are TGCGCCAGCAGCCTATCCCCCGGACTTTCCCCCAGAGAGACCCAGTACTTC.

This chain joins TRBV3-1 (or the pseudogene TRBV3-2) and TRBJ2-5; D uncertain. With 4 bases removed from V and 5 bases from J, the gap between germline ends came to 14 bases. The CDR3 consists of 14 residues. Looked up from germline, CDR1 is LGHDT and CDR2 is YNNKEL (reference sequence). The CDR3 loop reads CASSPESNGETQYF. The CDR3 DNA reads TGTGCCAGCAGCCCGGAGAGCAACGGTGAGACCCAGTACTTC.

The gene calls are TRBV28 and TRBJ1-2, with a possible D match to TRBD1 (5 bases). Germline V gene sequence: CDR1 MDHEN, CDR2 SYDVKM. Between the trimmed V and J ends, which lost 3 bases and 5 bases, there was a span of 13 bases. The CDR3 totals 14 residues. CDR3 DNA: TGTGCCAGCAGTTTTGGCACAGGCCAATATGGCTACACCTTC. This gives the protein CASSFGTGQYGYTF.

The V call is TRBV7-9, the J call TRBJ2-7; TRBD2 agrees at 7 bases. This CDR3 is built from 13 residues. Germline V gene lookup returns CDR1 SEHNR and CDR2 FQNEAQ (reference sequence). V shed 5 bases, J shed 3 bases, and the junction held 4 bases outside the gene matches. The CDR3 spells CASSKTSSYEQYF. CDR3 bases: TGTGCCAGCAGCAAGACTAGCAGCTACGAGCAGTACTTC. Full variable domain (rest looked up from reference TRBV7-9 and TRBJ2-7): DTGVSQNPRHKITKRGQNVTFRCDPISEHNRLYWYRQTLGQGPEFLTYFQNEAQLEKSRLLSDRFSAERPKGSFSTLEIQRTEQGDSAMYLCASSKTSSYEQYFGPGTRLTVT.